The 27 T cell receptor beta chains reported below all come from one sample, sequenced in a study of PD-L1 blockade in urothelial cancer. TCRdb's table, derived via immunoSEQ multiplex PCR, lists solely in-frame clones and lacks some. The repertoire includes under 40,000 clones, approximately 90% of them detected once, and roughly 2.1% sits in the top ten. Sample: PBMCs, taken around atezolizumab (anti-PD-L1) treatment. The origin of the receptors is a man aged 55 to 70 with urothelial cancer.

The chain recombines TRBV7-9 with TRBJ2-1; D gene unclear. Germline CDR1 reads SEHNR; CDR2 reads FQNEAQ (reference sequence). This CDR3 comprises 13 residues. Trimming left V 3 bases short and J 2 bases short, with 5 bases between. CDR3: CASSFEAYNEQFF. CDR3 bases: TGTGCCAGCAGCTTCGAGGCCTACAATGAGCAGTTCTTC.

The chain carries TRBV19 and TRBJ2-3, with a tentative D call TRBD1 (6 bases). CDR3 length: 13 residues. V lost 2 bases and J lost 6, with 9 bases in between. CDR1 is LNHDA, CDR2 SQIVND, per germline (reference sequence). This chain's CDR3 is CASSIMQGDTQYF. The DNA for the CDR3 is TGTGCCAGTAGTATAATGCAGGGGGATACGCAGTATTTT.

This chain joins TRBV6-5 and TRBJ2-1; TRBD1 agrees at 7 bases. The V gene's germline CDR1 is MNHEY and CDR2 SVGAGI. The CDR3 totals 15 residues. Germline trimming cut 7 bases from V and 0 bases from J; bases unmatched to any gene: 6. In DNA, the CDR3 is TGTGCCAGCAACCGGGACAGAGTCTCCTACAATGAGCAGTTCTTC. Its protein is CASNRDRVSYNEQFF.

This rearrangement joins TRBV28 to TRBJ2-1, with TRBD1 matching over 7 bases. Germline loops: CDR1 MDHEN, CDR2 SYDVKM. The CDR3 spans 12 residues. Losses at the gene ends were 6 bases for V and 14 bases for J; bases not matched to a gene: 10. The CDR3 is CASRGPGTAEFF. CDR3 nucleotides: TGTGCCAGCAGGGGCCCCGGGACAGCTGAGTTCTTC.

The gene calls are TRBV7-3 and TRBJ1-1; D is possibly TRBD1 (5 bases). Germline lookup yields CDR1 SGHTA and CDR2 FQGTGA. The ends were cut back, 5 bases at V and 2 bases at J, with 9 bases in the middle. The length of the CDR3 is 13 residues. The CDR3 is CASSATVNTEAFF. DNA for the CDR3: TGTGCCAGCAGCGCGACAGTAAACACTGAAGCTTTCTTT.

The CDR3: CASSTGLQPQHF. The CDR3 DNA follows: TGTGCCAGTAGTACCGGACTTCAGCCCCAGCATTTT. The chain carries TRBV19 and TRBJ1-5, with D unclear. The CDR3 consists of 12 residues. Germline V gene lookup returns CDR1 LNHDA and CDR2 SQIVND (reference sequence). V lost 4 bases and J lost 6, with 7 bases in between.

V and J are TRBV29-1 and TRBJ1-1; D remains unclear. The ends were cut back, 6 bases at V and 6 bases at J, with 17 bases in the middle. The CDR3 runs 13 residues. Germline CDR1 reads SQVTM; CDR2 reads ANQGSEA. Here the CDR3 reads CSVDREFRPEAFF. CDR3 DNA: TGCAGCGTCGACCGGGAATTTCGTCCTGAAGCTTTCTTT.

CDR3 DNA: TGTGCCAGCAGCGTAGGAGGGGGCGAAGATTCACCCCTCCACTTT. Translating it yields CASSVGGGEDSPLHF. This sequence joins TRBV9 and TRBJ1-6; 7 bases line up with TRBD1. This CDR3 contains 15 residues. The V and J ends lost 0 bases and 8 bases, in that order; junction bases with no gene match: 5. Germline-derived CDR1 and CDR2 are SGDLS and YYNGEE.

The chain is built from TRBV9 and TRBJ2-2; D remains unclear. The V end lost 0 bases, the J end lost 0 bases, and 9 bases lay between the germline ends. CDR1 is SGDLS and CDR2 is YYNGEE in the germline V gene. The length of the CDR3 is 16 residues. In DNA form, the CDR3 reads TGTGCCAGCAGCGTAGCGACATCTCCGAACACCGGGGAGCTGTTTTTT. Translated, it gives CASSVATSPNTGELFF.

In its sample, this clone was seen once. DNA for the CDR3: TGTGCCAGCAGTCGACAGACGAGCTCTGGGGCCAACGTCCTGACTTTC. Translation: CASSRQTSSGANVLTF. The chain uses TRBV27 and TRBJ2-6; perhaps TRBD1 as D (5 bases). The V and J ends lost 5 bases and 0 bases respectively, with 11 bases between them. Per the germline V gene, CDR1 is MNHEY and CDR2 is SMNVEV (reference sequence). This CDR3 has 16 residues. Complete variable domain (other parts from reference TRBV27 and TRBJ2-6): EAQVTQNPRYLITVTGKKLTVTCSQNMNHEYMSWYRQDPGLGLRQIYYSMNVEVTDKGDVPEGYKVSRKEKRNFPLILESPSPNQTSLYFCASSRQTSSGANVLTFGAGSRLTVL.

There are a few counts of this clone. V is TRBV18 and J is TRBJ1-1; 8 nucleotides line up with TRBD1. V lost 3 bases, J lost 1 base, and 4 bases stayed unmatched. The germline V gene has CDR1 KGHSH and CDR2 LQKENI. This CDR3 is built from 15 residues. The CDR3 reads CASSPPGQANTEAFF. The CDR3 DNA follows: TGTGCCAGCTCACCGCCGGGACAGGCGAACACTGAAGCTTTCTTT.

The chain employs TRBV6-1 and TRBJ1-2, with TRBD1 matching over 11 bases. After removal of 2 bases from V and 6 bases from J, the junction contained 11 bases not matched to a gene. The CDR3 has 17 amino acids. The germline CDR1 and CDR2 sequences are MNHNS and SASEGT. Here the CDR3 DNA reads TGTGCCAGCAGTGAAACCTGGACAGGGGGCGGAAGGAATGGCTACACCTTC. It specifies CASSETWTGGGRNGYTF.

DNA of the CDR3: TGTGCCAGCAGTGCTCGGGTACGTGGCTACACCTTC. Its translation: CASSARVRGYTF. The chain joins TRBV28 to TRBJ1-2, with D hard to call. V gave up 5 bases and J gave up 7 bases, with 11 bases separating them. The CDR3 contains 12 residues. The germline V gene has CDR1 MDHEN and CDR2 SYDVKM.

The CDR3: CASSLTFDLNTEAFF. For the CDR3, the DNA is TGCGCCAGCAGCCTGACTTTTGACTTGAACACTGAAGCTTTCTTT. V and J are TRBV5-1 and TRBJ1-1; D is uncertain. CDR1 is SGHRS and CDR2 is YFSETQ in the germline V gene. There are 15 residues in the CDR3. Between the trimmed V and J ends, which lost 4 bases and 0 bases, there was a span of 13 bases.

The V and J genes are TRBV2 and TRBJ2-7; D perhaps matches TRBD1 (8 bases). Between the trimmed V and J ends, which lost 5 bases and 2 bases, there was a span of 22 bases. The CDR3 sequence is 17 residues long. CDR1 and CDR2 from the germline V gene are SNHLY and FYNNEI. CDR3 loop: CASSTQGAGLGPYEQYF. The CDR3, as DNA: TGTGCCAGCAGTACCCAGGGGGCCGGACTAGGACCCTACGAGCAGTACTTC.

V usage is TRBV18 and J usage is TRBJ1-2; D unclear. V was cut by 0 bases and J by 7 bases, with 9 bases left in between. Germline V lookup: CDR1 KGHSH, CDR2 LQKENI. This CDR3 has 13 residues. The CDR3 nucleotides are TGTGCCAGCTCACCACCAGCGGAATCTGGCTACACCTTC. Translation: CASSPPAESGYTF. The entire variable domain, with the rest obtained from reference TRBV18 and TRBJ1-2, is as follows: NAGVMQNPRHLVRRRGQEARLRCSPMKGHSHVYWYRQLPEEGLKFMVYLQKENIIDESGMPKERFSAEFPKEGPSILRIQQVVRGDSAAYFCASSPPAESGYTFGSGTRLTVV.

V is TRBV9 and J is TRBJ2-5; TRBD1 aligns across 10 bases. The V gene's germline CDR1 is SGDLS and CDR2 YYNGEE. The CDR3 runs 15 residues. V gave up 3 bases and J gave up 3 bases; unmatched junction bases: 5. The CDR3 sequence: CASSGYGTGEETQYF. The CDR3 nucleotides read TGTGCCAGCAGCGGATACGGGACAGGGGAAGAGACCCAGTACTTC.

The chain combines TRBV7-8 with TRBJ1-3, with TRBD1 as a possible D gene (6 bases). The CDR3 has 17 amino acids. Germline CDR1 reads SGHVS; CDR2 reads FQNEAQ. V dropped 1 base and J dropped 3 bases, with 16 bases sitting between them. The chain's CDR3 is CASSLEPVTGLGNTIYF. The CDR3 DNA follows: TGTGCCAGCAGCTTAGAACCCGTCACAGGGCTTGGAAACACCATATATTTT.

The CDR3 sequence: CASTRSGTSYNEQFF. The CDR3, as DNA: TGTGCCTCCACCCGATCCGGGACTAGTTACAATGAGCAGTTCTTC. The chain carries TRBV6-5 and TRBJ2-1; 8 bases line up with TRBD2. J lost 4 bases, V lost 11 bases, and 13 bases had no gene match. CDR1 and CDR2 from the germline V gene are MNHEY and SVGAGI. This CDR3 has 15 residues.

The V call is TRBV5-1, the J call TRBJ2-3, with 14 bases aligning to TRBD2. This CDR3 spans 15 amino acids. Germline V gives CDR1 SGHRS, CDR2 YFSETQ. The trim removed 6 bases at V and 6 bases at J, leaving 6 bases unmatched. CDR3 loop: CASNSGTSGGDTQYF. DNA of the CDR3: TGCGCCAGCAACTCCGGGACTAGCGGGGGTGATACGCAGTATTTT. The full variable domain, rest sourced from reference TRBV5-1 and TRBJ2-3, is KAGVTQTPRYLIKTRGQQVTLSCSPISGHRSVSWYQQTPGQGLQFLFEYFSETQRNKGNFPGRFSGRQFSNSRSEMNVSTLELGDSALYLCASNSGTSGGDTQYFGPGTRLTVL.

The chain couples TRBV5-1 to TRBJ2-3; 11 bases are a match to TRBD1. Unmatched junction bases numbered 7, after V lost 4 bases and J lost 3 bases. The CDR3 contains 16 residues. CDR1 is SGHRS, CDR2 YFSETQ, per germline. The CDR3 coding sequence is TGCGCCAGCAGCGCTGGACAGGGGGCTTTTACAGATACGCAGTATTTT. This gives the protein CASSAGQGAFTDTQYF.

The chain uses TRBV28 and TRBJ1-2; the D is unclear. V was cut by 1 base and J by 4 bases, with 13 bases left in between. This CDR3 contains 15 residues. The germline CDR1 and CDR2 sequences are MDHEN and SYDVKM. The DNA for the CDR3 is TGTGCCAGCAGTTTATCGACAAACTTATTCTATGGCTACACCTTC. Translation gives CASSLSTNLFYGYTF.

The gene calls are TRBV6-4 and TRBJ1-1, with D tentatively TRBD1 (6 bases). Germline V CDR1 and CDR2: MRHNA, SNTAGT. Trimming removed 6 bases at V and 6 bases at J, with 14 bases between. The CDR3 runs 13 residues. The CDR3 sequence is CASRPSGAAEAFF. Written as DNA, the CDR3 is TGTGCCAGCAGACCTTCAGGGGCTGCTGAAGCTTTCTTT.

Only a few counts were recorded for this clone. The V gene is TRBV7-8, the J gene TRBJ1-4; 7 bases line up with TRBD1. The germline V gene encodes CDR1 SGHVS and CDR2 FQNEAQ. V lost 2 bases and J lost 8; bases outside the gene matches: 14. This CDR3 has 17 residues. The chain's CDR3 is CASSLTTSGGRAEKLFF. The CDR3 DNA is TGTGCCAGCAGCTTAACAACCTCAGGGGGTCGGGCGGAAAAACTGTTTTTT.

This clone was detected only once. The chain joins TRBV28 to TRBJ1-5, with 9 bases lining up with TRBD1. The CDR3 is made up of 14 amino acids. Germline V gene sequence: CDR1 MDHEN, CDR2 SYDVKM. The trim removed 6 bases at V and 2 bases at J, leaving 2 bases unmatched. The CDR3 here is CASSWTGGNQPQHF. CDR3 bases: TGTGCCAGCAGCTGGACAGGGGGCAATCAGCCCCAGCATTTT. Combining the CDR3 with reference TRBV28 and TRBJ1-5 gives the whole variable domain DVKVTQSSRYLVKRTGEKVFLECVQDMDHENMFWYRQDPGLGLRLIYFSYDVKMKEKGDIPEGYSVSREKKERFSLILESASTNQTSMYLCASSWTGGNQPQHFGDGTRLSIL.

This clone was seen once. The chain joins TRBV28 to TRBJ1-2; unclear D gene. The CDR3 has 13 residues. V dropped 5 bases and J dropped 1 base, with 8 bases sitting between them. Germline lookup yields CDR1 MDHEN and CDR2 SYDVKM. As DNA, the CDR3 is TGTGCCAGCAGTAAAGACATTAACTATGGCTACACCTTC. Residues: CASSKDINYGYTF.

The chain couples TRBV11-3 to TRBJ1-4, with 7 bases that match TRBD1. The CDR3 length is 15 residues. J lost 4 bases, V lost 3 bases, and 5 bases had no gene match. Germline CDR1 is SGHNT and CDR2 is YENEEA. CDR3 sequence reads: CASSFKDRFNEKLFF. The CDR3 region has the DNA TGTGCCAGCAGCTTTAAGGACAGGTTTAATGAAAAACTGTTTTTT.